This T cell receptor (beta chain) emerged from a study of blood T cells in healthy people across ages. A J-beta primer mix and a sample-barcoded 5' primer were used in a second PCR of roughly 6 to 12 cycles. Researchers report that a template-switch adaptor with 12 random nucleotides tagged each cDNA molecule. TCRdb ran MiXCR on the 5' RACE reads and lists one entry per CDR3 protein. The profile shows about 1.8 million distinct CDR3 sequences, roughly 50% of them singletons. This clonotype has a count of ten or more. Antigen: not known. The study drew donors from healthy Caucasian individuals in Russia aged roughly 6 to 90. Peripheral blood from each donor was collected in a volume of 8.5 to 10 milliliters. Trimming removed 4 bases at V and 4 bases at J, with 16 bases between. Germline lookup yields CDR1 MGHRA and CDR2 YSYEKL. The CDR3 covers 15 residues. General study points: The study regarded diversity estimates from one million T cells as underestimates.

The receptor was isolated from a woman in her thirties or forties in good health. The sequencing sample was made of blood. The chain couples TRBV4-1 to TRBJ1-2; D is unresolved. As DNA, the CDR3 is TGCGCCAGCAGCCCGGATAGTGGGTTTACCTATGGCTACACCTTC. Translation: CASSPDSGFTYGYTF.